These 7 T cell receptor beta chains originate from one sample sequenced in a study of blood T cell repertoires in COVID-19. Sequenced by immunoSEQ multiplex PCR; TCRdb stores in-frame clones only, minus some. This sample yields some 83,000 clones, of which about 83% are seen a single time; around 5.1% belongs to the top ten. The sample consisted of peripheral blood. These receptors were obtained from a woman older than 75 with active or convalescent COVID-19.

This clone has just a few counts. The CDR3: CASSPNSGSGNTIYF. In nucleotides, the CDR3 is TGCGCCAGCAGTCCCAATTCAGGGTCTGGAAACACCATATATTTT. The V and J genes are TRBV10-1 and TRBJ1-3, with TRBD1 as a possible D gene (5 bases). V dropped 5 bases and J dropped 1 base, with 12 bases sitting between them. Germline V gene lookup returns CDR1 WNHNN and CDR2 SYGVQD (reference sequence). This CDR3 contains 15 residues.

This clone was seen only once. V is TRBV28 and J is TRBJ1-6, with D maybe TRBD1 (5 bases). V shed 2 bases and J shed 1 base, with 6 bases lying between them. Germline V gives CDR1 MDHEN, CDR2 SYDVKM. This CDR3 spans 15 amino acids. The CDR3 loop is CASSLRGSYNSPLHF. In nucleotides, the CDR3 is TGTGCCAGCAGTTTACGGGGGTCCTATAATTCACCCCTCCACTTT.

The chain links TRBV11-3 to TRBJ2-1; the D gene is possibly TRBD1 (6 bases). The CDR3 extends over 15 amino acids. Trimming cost V 5 bases and J 8 bases, with 19 bases left between them. Germline loops: CDR1 SGHNT, CDR2 YENEEA. DNA of the CDR3: TGTGCCAGCAGCCAGGGGAGACGGGTACATGATGAGCAGTTCTTC. Translated: CASSQGRRVHDEQFF.

The genes are TRBV10-3 and TRBJ2-3; 9 bases line up with TRBD1. V shed 4 bases, J shed 8 bases, and the junction held 7 bases outside the gene matches. The germline CDR1 and CDR2 sequences are ENHRY and SYGVKD. CDR3 length: 14 residues. The CDR3 coding sequence is TGTGCCATCAGTGGACAGGGGGTGGTGGGTACGCAGTATTTT. Its protein is CAISGQGVVGTQYF.

This clone was counted once. This chain uses TRBV5-8 with TRBJ2-5; maybe TRBD1 (5 bases). Germline-derived CDR1 and CDR2 are SGHTS and YDEGEE. CDR3 length: 14 amino acids. V was pared by 1 base and J by 6 bases, with 13 bases between. The CDR3 DNA is TGTGCCAGCAGCTTGCAAGGGGTTCGGCAGACCCAGTACTTC. As protein: CASSLQGVRQTQYF.

Worth noting for this clone: A junction boundary mismatches the germline segment, possibly from a read error. The chain combines TRBV25-1 with TRBJ2-5; D is undetermined. The CDR3 contains 13 residues. Germline-derived CDR1 and CDR2 are MGHDK and SYGVNS. The CDR3 sequence is CAISAYYQETQYF. In nucleotides, the CDR3 is TGTGCCATCAGTGCATACTACCAAGAGACCCAGTACTTC.

V usage is TRBV7-9 and J usage is TRBJ2-7; D perhaps matches TRBD2 (6 bases). The ends were cut back, 8 bases at V and 3 bases at J, with 14 bases in the middle. The CDR3 is 13 residues long. The germline V gene has CDR1 SEHNR and CDR2 FQNEAQ (reference sequence). DNA for the CDR3: TGTGCCAGCGGCCGGGACTGGGGCTACGAGCAGTACTTC. Translation gives CASGRDWGYEQYF.